The present T cell receptor (beta chain) was sequenced within a study of cytomegalovirus exposure and HLA in healthy donors. Study-wide points: Through in vitro validation, a few CMV-associated chains were shown to be specific for CMV antigens. Subsequent analysis found a tendency for first-cohort TCR clusters to co-occur within the 120 or so validation repertoires. The study put 150 to 200 TCR beta chains on its list as cytomegalovirus-associated.

Among the 120 subjects of the validation cohort, separate from the approximately 660-subject first cohort, were the donors. In regard to this clone: Its antigen is as yet unknown.

The assay was immunoSEQ multiplex PCR, and TCRdb's table has in-frame clones only and misses some. The sample shows about 200,000 clones, more than 65% of them seen only once. The sequencing sample was made of PBMCs. The receptor comes from a woman under 40 in good health and CMV-seropositive.

This chain's CDR3 is CASRQGVIQYF. DNA for the CDR3: TGTGCCAGCAGACAGGGGGTGATTCAGTACTTC. J is TRBJ2-4 and V is TRBV6-5; 8 bases fit TRBD1. Losses at the gene ends were 6 bases for V and 10 bases for J; bases not matched to a gene: 2. The CDR3 runs 11 residues. Germline CDR1 reads MNHEY; CDR2 reads SVGAGI.